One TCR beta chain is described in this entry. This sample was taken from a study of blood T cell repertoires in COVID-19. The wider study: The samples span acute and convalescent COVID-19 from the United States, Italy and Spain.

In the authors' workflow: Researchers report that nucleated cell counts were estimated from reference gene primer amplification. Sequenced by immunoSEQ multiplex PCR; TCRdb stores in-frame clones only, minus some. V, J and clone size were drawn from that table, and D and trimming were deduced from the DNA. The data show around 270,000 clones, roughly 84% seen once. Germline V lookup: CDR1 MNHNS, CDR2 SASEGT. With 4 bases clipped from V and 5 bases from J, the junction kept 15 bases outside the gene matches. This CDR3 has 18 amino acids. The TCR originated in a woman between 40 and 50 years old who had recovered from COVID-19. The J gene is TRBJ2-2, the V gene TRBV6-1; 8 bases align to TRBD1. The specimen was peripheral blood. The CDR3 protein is CASSAILRDRKRTGELFF. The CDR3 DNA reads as TGTGCCAGCAGTGCCATACTTCGGGACAGGAAGAGGACCGGGGAGCTGTTTTTT.